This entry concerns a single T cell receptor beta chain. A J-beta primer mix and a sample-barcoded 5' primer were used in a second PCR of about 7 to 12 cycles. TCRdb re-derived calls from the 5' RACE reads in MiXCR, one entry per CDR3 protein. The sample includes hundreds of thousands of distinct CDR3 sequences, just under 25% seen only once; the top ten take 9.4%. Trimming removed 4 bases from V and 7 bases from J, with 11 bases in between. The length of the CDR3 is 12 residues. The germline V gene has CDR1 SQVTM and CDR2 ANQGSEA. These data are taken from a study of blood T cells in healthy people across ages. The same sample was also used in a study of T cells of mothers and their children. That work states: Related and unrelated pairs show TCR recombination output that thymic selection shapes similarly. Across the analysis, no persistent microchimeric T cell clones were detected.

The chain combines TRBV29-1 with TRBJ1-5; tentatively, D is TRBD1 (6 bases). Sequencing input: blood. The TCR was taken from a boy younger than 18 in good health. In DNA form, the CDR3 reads TGCAGCGTTGGGGGGGCTGGGCAGCCCCAGCATTTT. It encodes CSVGGAGQPQHF.